The 32 T cell receptor beta chains below were found in one sample sequenced in a study of post-analysis software for immune sequencing data. Points from the study as a whole: Comparison of patients with controls showed four or five TRBV segments more frequent in patients, TRBV5-6, TRBV5-1 and TRBV20-1 among them.

For these TCRs, the target antigens are not known. Prepared TCR beta cDNA libraries contained unique molecular identifiers. MiXCR was run by TCRdb on the PCR reads, yielding one entry per CDR3 protein. In the table there are about 430,000 distinct CDR3 sequences, less than 40% of which are singletons. Specimen: blood. Every receptor here comes from a girl aged 2 to 9 with multiple sclerosis.

The table lists this clonotype with a few counts. The CDR3 sequence: CASSSGQESNQPQHF. DNA for the CDR3: TGTGCCAGCAGTTCGGGACAGGAAAGCAATCAGCCCCAGCATTTT. The rearrangement joins TRBV6-1 to TRBJ1-5, with 8 bases identical to TRBD1. V shed 5 bases, J shed 1 base, and the junction held 4 bases outside the gene matches. This CDR3 has 15 amino acids. Germline-derived CDR1 and CDR2 are MNHNS and SASEGT.

This chain connects TRBV6-2 or TRBV6-3 to TRBJ2-1, with TRBD2 matching over 11 bases. Unmatched junction bases numbered 7, after V lost 6 bases and J lost 9 bases. Germline values: CDR1 MNHEY, CDR2 SVGEGT. This CDR3 has 14 residues. The CDR3 DNA sequence: TGTGCCAGCAGAATGACTAGCGGGACATTTGAGCAGTTCTTC. Amino acid sequence: CASRMTSGTFEQFF.

This sequence joins TRBV18 and TRBJ2-3, with D hard to call. Trimming removed 8 bases at V and 2 bases at J, with 17 bases between. The CDR3 is 15 amino acids. Germline loops: CDR1 KGHSH, CDR2 LQKENI. CDR3 nucleotide sequence: TGTGCCAGCACACTCGGACCTGCCTTCACAGATACGCAGTATTTT. This codes for CASTLGPAFTDTQYF.

The V and J genes are TRBV29-1 and TRBJ1-2; the D gene is possibly TRBD1 (5 bases). The germline CDR1 and CDR2 sequences are SQVTM and ANQGSEA. The V and J ends lost 1 base and 6 bases respectively, with 9 bases between them. CDR3 length: 12 residues. In DNA, the CDR3 is TGCAGCGTTGAAGCGGCGGGGGATGGCTACACCTTC. It codes for CSVEAAGDGYTF. The variable domain in full, with the rest retrieved from reference TRBV29-1 and TRBJ1-2, is SAVISQKPSRDICQRGTSLTIQCQVDSQVTMMFWYRQQPGQSLTLIATANQGSEATYESGFVIDKFPISRPNLTFSTLTVSNMSPEDSSIYLCSVEAAGDGYTFGSGTRLTVV.

The chain combines TRBV7-8 with TRBJ1-5; D may be TRBD1 (6 bases). The CDR3 runs 13 residues. Between the trimmed V and J ends, which lost 1 base and 6 bases, there was a span of 7 bases. Germline V gene lookup returns CDR1 SGHVS and CDR2 FQNEAQ. In nucleotides, the CDR3 is TGTGCCAGCAGCTTAGGGGGGCTTCAGCCCCAGCATTTT. It translates to CASSLGGLQPQHF.

The CDR3 DNA is TGTGCCAGCAGTCTCTGGCAAGGCTACACCTTC. This sequence encodes CASSLWQGYTF. The chain couples TRBV7-9 to TRBJ1-2; D is unresolved. This CDR3 contains 11 residues. V was cut by 6 bases and J by 8 bases, with 10 bases left in between. Looked up from germline, CDR1 is SEHNR and CDR2 is FQNEAQ (reference sequence).

The chain joins TRBV20-1 to TRBJ1-2, with D perhaps TRBD1 (5 bases). The germline CDR1 and CDR2 sequences are DFQATT and SNEGSKA (reference sequence). The CDR3 is 13 amino acids. Trimming removed 1 base from V and 7 bases from J, with 13 bases in between. CDR3 in amino acids: CSARGGTAPGYTF. The CDR3 DNA sequence: TGCAGTGCTAGAGGGGGGACGGCCCCTGGCTACACCTTC.

This clonotype was detected ten times or more. The CDR3 here is CASSQELADSYEQYF. Here the CDR3 DNA reads TGTGCCAGCAGCCAAGAACTAGCGGACTCCTACGAGCAGTACTTC. The rearrangement links TRBV4-2 to TRBJ2-7; 8 bases fit TRBD2. CDR1 LGHNA and CDR2 YNFKEQ come from the germline V gene. The CDR3 consists of 15 residues. V dropped 0 bases and J dropped 0; count of bases not matched to a gene: 1.

The rearrangement joins TRBV5-6 to TRBJ1-2, with 7 bases matching TRBD1. CDR1 is SGHDT, CDR2 YYEEEE, per germline. This CDR3 spans 15 amino acids. Trimming removed 4 bases from V and 6 bases from J; junction bases left unmatched: 12. CDR3 in DNA: TGTGCCAGCAGCCTCGGGGCAGGGGGTCTTCATGGCTACACCTTC. It translates to CASSLGAGGLHGYTF.

The table lists this clonotype with a few counts. The CDR3 region has the DNA TGTGCCAGCAGCGGACAACCTGCTACTGGCTACACCTTC. This codes for CASSGQPATGYTF. This rearrangement joins TRBV6-1 to TRBJ1-2; D perhaps matches TRBD1 (5 bases). The CDR3 loop spans 13 amino acids. Germline CDR1 and CDR2: MNHNS and SASEGT. V was cut by 6 bases and J by 7 bases, with 15 bases left in between.

The chain combines TRBV20-1 with TRBJ1-1; D unclear. V lost 3 bases, J lost 0 bases, and 11 bases lay in between. Germline V gene sequence: CDR1 DFQATT, CDR2 SNEGSKA (reference sequence). This CDR3 is 14 amino acids long. In DNA, the CDR3 is TGCAGTGCTAGTGGCGGTAACATGAACACTGAAGCTTTCTTT. Protein product: CSASGGNMNTEAFF.

The chain employs TRBV28 and TRBJ1-5; TRBD1 agrees at 8 bases. The V and J ends lost 3 bases and 3 bases, in that order; junction bases with no gene match: 1. CDR1 is MDHEN and CDR2 is SYDVKM in the germline V gene. The CDR3 has 14 residues. The CDR3 bases are TGTGCCAGCAGTTTGGGACAGGACAATCAGCCCCAGCATTTT. It translates to CASSLGQDNQPQHF.

This clonotype was found a few times. The chain uses TRBV6-8 and TRBJ2-4; 7 bases are shared with TRBD1. After removal of 5 bases from V and 0 bases from J, the junction contained 4 bases not matched to a gene. From germline, CDR1 is MNHGY and CDR2 SAAAGT. This CDR3 comprises 15 residues. CDR3 amino acids: CASSHRGLAKNIQYF. CDR3 in DNA: TGTGCCAGCAGTCATAGGGGGCTAGCCAAAAACATTCAGTACTTC.

The V gene is TRBV11-2, the J gene TRBJ2-7, with 7 bases aligning to TRBD1. Germline CDR1 is SGHAT and CDR2 is FQNNGV. Trimming took 1 base from V and 6 from J; bases not matched to a gene: 6. The CDR3 is made up of 14 amino acids. The CDR3 DNA sequence: TGTGCCAGCAGCTTAGTGCCAGGGGGTCGCGAGCAGTACTTC. Translation: CASSLVPGGREQYF.

This clonotype has more than one count but fewer than ten. J is TRBJ1-4 and V is TRBV10-3; D is unresolved. CDR1 and CDR2 from the germline V gene are ENHRY and SYGVKD. This CDR3 spans 15 amino acids. Trimming took 2 bases from V and 3 from J, leaving 10 bases between them. The CDR3 nucleotides are TGTGCCATCAGTGAGGAGGATGCAGCTAATGAAAAACTGTTTTTT. As protein: CAISEEDAANEKLFF.

The chain couples TRBV5-1 to TRBJ1-1; D gene unclear. The CDR3 totals 14 residues. Germline V gene lookup returns CDR1 SGHRS and CDR2 YFSETQ. V lost 0 bases, J lost 4 bases, and 10 bases lay in between. The chain's CDR3 is CASSLEPSTTEAFF. The CDR3 DNA reads TGCGCCAGCAGCTTGGAGCCATCCACCACTGAAGCTTTCTTT.

This clonotype was observed a few times. The chain recombines TRBV12-3 or TRBV12-4 with TRBJ2-1; D not certain. Trimming took 5 bases from V and 0 from J, leaving 11 bases between them. This CDR3 is built from 15 residues. The CDR3 loop reads CASSVDSSSYNEQFF. The CDR3 DNA is TGTGCCAGCAGTGTAGACTCTAGCTCCTACAATGAGCAGTTCTTC.

This clonotype has more than one count but fewer than ten. V usage is TRBV5-6 and J usage is TRBJ2-7; no definite D call. The germline gives CDR1 SGHDT, CDR2 YYEEEE. The CDR3 spans 13 residues. Trimming took 6 bases from V and 3 from J, leaving 13 bases between them. The CDR3 loop reads CASNLGSVYEQYF. Here the CDR3 DNA reads TGTGCCAGCAACCTGGGGTCAGTCTACGAGCAGTACTTC.

The J gene is TRBJ2-7, the V gene TRBV5-1; TRBD1 aligns across 9 bases. CDR3 size: 14 residues. From germline, CDR1 is SGHRS and CDR2 YFSETQ. V shed 0 bases and J 4 bases; nucleotides not matched to a gene: 2. The CDR3 DNA is TGCGCCAGCAGCTTGGACAGGGGGCATTACGAGCAGTACTTC. Amino acids: CASSLDRGHYEQYF.

This chain joins TRBV4-1 and TRBJ1-5; D might be TRBD1 (5 bases). V was cut by 0 bases and J by 5 bases, with 20 bases left in between. This CDR3 is 18 amino acids long. The V gene's germline CDR1 is MGHRA and CDR2 YSYEKL. This CDR3 is CASSQDLGRGNYYQPQHF. The CDR3 DNA reads TGCGCCAGCAGCCAAGATTTGGGAAGGGGTAATTATTATCAGCCCCAGCATTTT.

This clonotype showed up just once. The genes are TRBV12-3 or TRBV12-4 and TRBJ2-6; a possible D gene is TRBD2 (5 bases). Trimming removed 11 bases at V and 5 bases at J, with 28 bases between. The CDR3 runs 18 residues. The CDR3 DNA is TGTGCCCCGATACTAGAGACGGGGTTTAATATTCGGGCCAACGTCCTGACTTTC. This encodes CAPILETGFNIRANVLTF.

The chain recombines TRBV29-1 with TRBJ1-4; D is unclear. The V and J ends lost 4 bases and 3 bases respectively, with 9 bases between them. This CDR3 is 13 amino acids long. Per germline, CDR1 SQVTM and CDR2 ANQGSEA. CDR3 in DNA: TGCAGCGTTGGGGGTAGGGCTAATGAAAAACTGTTTTTT. The encoded protein is CSVGGRANEKLFF.

This clonotype was seen more than once but under ten times. The CDR3 reads CASSQASRTGEETQYF. The CDR3 DNA sequence: TGCGCCAGCAGCCAAGCAAGTCGAACGGGAGAAGAGACCCAGTACTTC. V and J are TRBV4-3 and TRBJ2-5; a possible D gene is TRBD2 (6 bases). CDR1 is LGHNA, CDR2 YSLEER, per germline. This CDR3 is built from 16 residues. Between the trimmed V and J ends, which lost 1 base and 3 bases, there was a span of 15 bases.

This clonotype was seen only a few times. This chain links TRBV7-2 with TRBJ2-7, with D perhaps matching TRBD1 (6 bases). The CDR3 consists of 15 residues. The germline gives CDR1 SGHTA, CDR2 FQGNSA. V gave up 5 bases and J gave up 0 bases, with 14 bases separating them. Written as DNA, the CDR3 is TGTGCCAGCAGCCCCCTCCAGGGGTCCTCCTACGAGCAGTACTTC. It translates to CASSPLQGSSYEQYF.

This clonotype was counted between two and nine times. The chain is built from TRBV6-1 and TRBJ2-5; unclear D gene. In germline, CDR1 is MNHNS, CDR2 SASEGT. Trimming cost V 1 base and J 4 bases, with 7 bases left between them. The CDR3 loop spans 13 amino acids. CDR3 residues: CASSEGLVETQYF. DNA for the CDR3: TGTGCCAGCAGTGAAGGGTTGGTAGAGACCCAGTACTTC.

The V gene is TRBV10-3, the J gene TRBJ1-5; no clear D gene. This CDR3 comprises 13 residues. Trimming took off 4 bases at V and 0 bases at J, with 4 bases between the two ends. From germline, CDR1 is ENHRY and CDR2 SYGVKD. The DNA for the CDR3 is TGTGCCATCAGTGCTGATAGCAATCAGCCCCAGCATTTT. Protein product: CAISADSNQPQHF.

The sample holds one count of this clonotype. This chain joins TRBV2 and TRBJ2-5, with TRBD1 as a possible D gene (7 bases). Germline CDR1 and CDR2: SNHLY and FYNNEI. This CDR3 contains 17 residues. V dropped 4 bases and J dropped 2 bases, with 20 bases sitting between them. The CDR3 DNA is TGTGCCAGCAGTGGCGGGACAGTGACTGGGAGGCAAGAGACCCAGTACTTC. This translates into CASSGGTVTGRQETQYF.

This clonotype was seen ten or more times. The chain has TRBV20-1 and TRBJ2-3; tentatively, D is TRBD1 or TRBD2 (5 bases each). V lost 5 bases and J lost 2, with 14 bases in between. The CDR3 is made up of 14 amino acids. Germline V lookup: CDR1 DFQATT, CDR2 SNEGSKA (reference sequence). CDR3 protein: CSAGRDGPTDTQYF. For the CDR3, the DNA is TGCAGTGCTGGCCGGGACGGCCCCACAGATACGCAGTATTTT.

This clonotype was seen more than once but under ten times. The chain combines TRBV15 with TRBJ2-1, with 9 bases lining up with TRBD1. The CDR3 has 15 amino acids. Per the germline V gene, CDR1 is LNHNV and CDR2 is YYDKDF (reference sequence). After removal of 2 bases from V and 2 bases from J, the junction contained 1 base not matched to a gene. Here the CDR3 DNA reads TGTGCCACCAGCAGAAGACAGGGGGCCTACAATGAGCAGTTCTTC. This encodes CATSRRQGAYNEQFF.

The V and J genes are TRBV20-1 and TRBJ1-2; D is perhaps TRBD1 (5 bases). This CDR3 spans 12 amino acids. Trimming removed 6 bases from V and 4 bases from J, with 12 bases in between. From germline, CDR1 is DFQATT and CDR2 SNEGSKA (reference sequence). CDR3 residues: CSARQGLYGYTF. CDR3 sequence (DNA): TGCAGTGCGAGGCAGGGACTCTATGGCTACACCTTC.

In its sample, this clonotype was seen a few times. This chain links TRBV25-1 with TRBJ2-1; no definite D call. Trimming took off 5 bases at V and 7 bases at J, with 15 bases between the two ends. The CDR3 spans 14 residues. Looked up from germline, CDR1 is MGHDK and CDR2 is SYGVNS. The CDR3 reads CASSREQGGNEQFF. For the CDR3, the DNA is TGTGCCAGCAGTAGAGAACAAGGTGGGAATGAGCAGTTCTTC.

The V gene is TRBV20-1, the J gene TRBJ1-1; possibly TRBD1 for D (6 bases). The V end lost 5 bases, the J end lost 4 bases, and 14 bases lay between the germline ends. From germline, CDR1 is DFQATT and CDR2 SNEGSKA (reference sequence). The CDR3 extends over 13 amino acids. Written as DNA, the CDR3 is TGCAGTGCTGATACAGGACAGAGCACTGAAGCTTTCTTT. Translation gives CSADTGQSTEAFF.